These T cell receptor beta chains were read from a single sample in a study of T cell responses to AZD1222 COVID-19 vaccine. The assay was immunoSEQ multiplex PCR, and TCRdb's table has in-frame clones only and misses some. The sample lists about 54,000 clones, 75% to 90% seen once, with around 7% in the top ten. The material was peripheral blood, obtained 28 days after the second AZD1222 dose. These TCRs come from an adult who received the AZD1222 COVID-19 vaccine. Each CDR3 is given with its conserved first and last residue. D genes are given only for firm matches. Clone size is not always given. Where it is, it says once, few, many or a class for expanded clones.

V	length	D	size	J	DNA	CDR3
TRBV7-2	18	NA	NA	TRBJ2-5	TGTGCCAGCAGCTTAGCGGTTTTTACGGGGGTATTAGGAGAGACCCAGTACTTC	CASSLAVFTGVLGETQYF
TRBV7-2	13	NA	NA	TRBJ2-7	TGTGCCAGCAGCCCCGCGGGGAGCCGCGAGCAGTACTTC	CASSPAGSREQYF
TRBV9	14	NA	NA	TRBJ1-5	TGTGCCAGCAGCGGGGACGACTCACAGCGGCCCCAGCATTTT	CASSGDDSQRPQHF
TRBV11-3	16	TRBD2	NA	TRBJ2-5	TGTGCCAGCAGCACCGCCGGGGGGGGAGGACAAGAGACCCAGTACTTC	CASSTAGGGGQETQYF
TRBV19	15	TRBD1	NA	TRBJ1-4	TGTGCCAGTAGTATAACCGGGACAGGGGGCGAAAAACTGTTTTTT	CASSITGTGGEKLFF
TRBV9	14	TRBD1	once	TRBJ2-1	TGTGCCAGCAGCGTGGGGACAGGGGTGAATGAGCAGTTCTTC	CASSVGTGVNEQFF
TRBV18	13	NA	NA	TRBJ1-1	TGTGCCAGCTCAGATGGAACGAACACTGAAGCTTTCTTT	CASSDGTNTEAFF
TRBV3-1/TRBV3-2	17	NA	NA	TRBJ2-3	TGTGCCAGCAGCCAAGATCTTGGCCTAGGAGGCACAGATACGCAGTATTTT	CASSQDLGLGGTDTQYF
TRBV6-6	15	NA	NA	TRBJ1-4	TGTGCCAGCAGTTACTCCCGACATATTAATGAAAAACTGTTTTTT	CASSYSRHINEKLFF
TRBV27	17	TRBD1	NA	TRBJ2-2	TGTGCCAGCAGGCCGACAGGGTTAGGGATGGGCACCGGGGAGCTGTTTTTT	CASRPTGLGMGTGELFF
TRBV7-2	12	NA	NA	TRBJ2-5	TGTGCCAGCAGCGCTTACGGCGAGACCCAGTACTTC	CASSAYGETQYF
TRBV2	13	NA	NA	TRBJ2-5	TGTGCCAAGCACCGAACCGGGTATGAGACCCAGTACTTC	CAKHRTGYETQYF
TRBV2	14	TRBD1	NA	TRBJ2-4	TGTGCCAGCAGGACGACAGGGGGAGGAAACATTCAGTACTTC	CASRTTGGGNIQYF
TRBV4-1	14	NA	NA	TRBJ1-4	TGCGCCAGCAGCCGCCGGGACACATATGAAAAACTGTTTTTT	CASSRRDTYEKLFF
TRBV28	13	NA	NA	TRBJ1-4	TGTGCCTGTGGGGCTGTCATGAGTGAAAAACTGTTTTTT	CACGAVMSEKLFF
TRBV19	13	NA	NA	TRBJ2-5	TGTGCCAGTAGTATTTCCAGACAAGAGACCCAGTACTTC	CASSISRQETQYF
TRBV28	15	NA	once	TRBJ1-3	TGTGCCAGCAGCCCCCCTGGGGACTCTGGAAACACCATATATTTT	CASSPPGDSGNTIYF
TRBV5-5	15	NA	once	TRBJ2-1	TGTGCCAGCAGCTTGGCCCAGGGTCCCTACAATGAGCAGTTCTTC	CASSLAQGPYNEQFF
TRBV7-9	14	NA	NA	TRBJ1-1	TGTGCCAGCAGCTTATTTTCGGGGAACACTGAAGCTTTCTTT	CASSLFSGNTEAFF
TRBV28	15	NA	NA	TRBJ2-7	TGTGCCAGCAGCCCCCCCGACAGCGATAACTACGAGCAGTACTTC	CASSPPDSDNYEQYF
TRBV6-5	14	NA	NA	TRBJ2-2	TGTGCCAGCCGGCCGGGGTACGACACCGGGGAGCTGTTTTTT	CASRPGYDTGELFF
TRBV28	13	NA	NA	TRBJ1-6	TGTGCCAGCAGCTTGCGGGGGGCTTCACCCCTCCACTTT	CASSLRGASPLHF